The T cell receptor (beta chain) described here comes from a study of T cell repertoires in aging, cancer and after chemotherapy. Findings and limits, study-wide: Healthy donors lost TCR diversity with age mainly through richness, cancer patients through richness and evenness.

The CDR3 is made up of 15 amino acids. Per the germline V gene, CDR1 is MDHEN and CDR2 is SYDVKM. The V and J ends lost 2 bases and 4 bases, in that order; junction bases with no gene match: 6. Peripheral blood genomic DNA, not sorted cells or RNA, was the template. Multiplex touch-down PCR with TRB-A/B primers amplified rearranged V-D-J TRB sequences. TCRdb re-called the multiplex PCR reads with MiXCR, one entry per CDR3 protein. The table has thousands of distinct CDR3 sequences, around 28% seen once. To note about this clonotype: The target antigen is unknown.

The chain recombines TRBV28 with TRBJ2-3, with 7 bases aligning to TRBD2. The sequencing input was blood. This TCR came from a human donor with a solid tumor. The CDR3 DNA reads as TGTGCCAGCAGTTTAGCGGGGGTTCGGGCAGATACGCAGTATTTT. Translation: CASSLAGVRADTQYF.